This record covers a single TCR beta chain. What it recognizes is unknown. These data originate in a study of shared clonotypes between healthy human individuals. TCRdb keeps only in-frame clones here, not all; method: immunoSEQ multiplex PCR. The table lists millions of clones, approximately 95% of them singletons. CDR3 size: 16 residues. The V and J ends lost 4 bases and 5 bases respectively, with 18 bases between them. Germline CDR1 reads MNHEY; CDR2 reads SMNVEV (reference sequence). Study-wide findings and caveats: Donor scarcity curtailed the genetic and exposure-history diversity represented herein. Measured sharing among donors was expected to vary with sequencing depth. Roughly 5% of naive CD4 clonotypes were common to a few donors.

The origin of this receptor is a young man in good health. Some clones in this sample may be carry-over from other donors' samples. Sequencing used naive CD4+ T cells from PBMCs. Subset noted: CD45RA+ positively selected. The rearrangement uses TRBV27 and TRBJ2-1; TRBD2 might be the D (6 bases). CDR3 bases: TGTGCCAGCAGTTCATTCCGTGGGAGGACAAACAATGAGCAGTTCTTC. It encodes CASSSFRGRTNNEQFF.